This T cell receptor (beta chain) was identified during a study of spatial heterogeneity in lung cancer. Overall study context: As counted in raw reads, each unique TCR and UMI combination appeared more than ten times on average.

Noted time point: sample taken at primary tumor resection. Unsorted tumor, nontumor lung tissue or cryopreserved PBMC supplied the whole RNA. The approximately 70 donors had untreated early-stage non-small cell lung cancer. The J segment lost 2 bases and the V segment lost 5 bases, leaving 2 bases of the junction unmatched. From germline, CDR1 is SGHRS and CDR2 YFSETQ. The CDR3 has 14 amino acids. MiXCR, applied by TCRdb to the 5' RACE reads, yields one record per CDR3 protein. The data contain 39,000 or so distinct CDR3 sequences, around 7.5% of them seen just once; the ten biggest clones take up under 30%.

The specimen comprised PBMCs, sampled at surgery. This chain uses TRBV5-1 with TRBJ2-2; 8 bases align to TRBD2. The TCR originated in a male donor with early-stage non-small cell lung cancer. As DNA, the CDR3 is TGCGCCAGCAGACGGGAGGGTAACACCGGGGAGCTGTTTTTT. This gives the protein CASRREGNTGELFF. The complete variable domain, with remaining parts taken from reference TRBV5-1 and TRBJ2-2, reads KAGVTQTPRYLIKTRGQQVTLSCSPISGHRSVSWYQQTPGQGLQFLFEYFSETQRNKGNFPGRFSGRQFSNSRSEMNVSTLELGDSALYLCASRREGNTGELFFGEGSRLTVL.